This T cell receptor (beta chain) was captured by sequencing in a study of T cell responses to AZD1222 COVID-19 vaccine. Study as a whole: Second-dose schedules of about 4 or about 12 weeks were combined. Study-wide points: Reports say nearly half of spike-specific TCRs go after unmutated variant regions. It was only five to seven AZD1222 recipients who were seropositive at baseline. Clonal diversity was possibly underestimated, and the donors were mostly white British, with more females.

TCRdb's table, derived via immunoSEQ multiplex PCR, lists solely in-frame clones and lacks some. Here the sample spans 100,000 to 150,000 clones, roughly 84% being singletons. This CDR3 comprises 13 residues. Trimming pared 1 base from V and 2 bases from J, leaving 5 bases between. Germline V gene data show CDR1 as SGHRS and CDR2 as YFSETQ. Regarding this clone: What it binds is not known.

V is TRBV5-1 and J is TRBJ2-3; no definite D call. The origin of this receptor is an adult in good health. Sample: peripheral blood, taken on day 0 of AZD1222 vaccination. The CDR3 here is CASSLYITDTQYF. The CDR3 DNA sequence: TGCGCCAGCAGCTTGTATATCACAGATACGCAGTATTTT. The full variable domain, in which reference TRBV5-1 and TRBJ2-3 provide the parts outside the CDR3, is KAGVTQTPRYLIKTRGQQVTLSCSPISGHRSVSWYQQTPGQGLQFLFEYFSETQRNKGNFPGRFSGRQFSNSRSEMNVSTLELGDSALYLCASSLYITDTQYFGPGTRLTVL.